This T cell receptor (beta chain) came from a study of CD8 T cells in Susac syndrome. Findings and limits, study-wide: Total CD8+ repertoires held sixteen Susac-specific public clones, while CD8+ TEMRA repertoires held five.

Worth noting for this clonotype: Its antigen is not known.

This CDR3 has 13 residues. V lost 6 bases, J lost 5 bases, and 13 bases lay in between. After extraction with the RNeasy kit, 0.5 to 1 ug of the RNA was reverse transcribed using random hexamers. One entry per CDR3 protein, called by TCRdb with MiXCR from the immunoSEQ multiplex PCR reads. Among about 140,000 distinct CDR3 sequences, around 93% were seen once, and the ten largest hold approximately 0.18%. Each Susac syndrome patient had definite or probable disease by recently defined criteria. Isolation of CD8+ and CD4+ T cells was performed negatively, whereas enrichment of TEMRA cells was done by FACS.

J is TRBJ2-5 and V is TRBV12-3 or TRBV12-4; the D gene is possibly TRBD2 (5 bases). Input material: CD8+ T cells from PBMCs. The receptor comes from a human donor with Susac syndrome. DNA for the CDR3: TGTGCCAGCAGACATAGCGATCGGGAGACCCAGTACTTC. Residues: CASRHSDRETQYF.